Detailed here is one T cell receptor beta chain. Its antigen is unidentified. The data stem from a study of brain metastases from non-small cell lung cancer. General study findings and limits: T-cell clones appeared expanded in 55% to 65% of brain metastases relative to matched primary tumors. Brain metastases shared most TCR repertoire with primaries, with sparse T cells. Fewer infiltrating T cells were found in brain metastases than primaries.

V was clipped by 0 bases and J by 0 bases, with 4 bases between them. Germline V gene lookup returns CDR1 SGHRS and CDR2 YFSETQ. The CDR3 runs to 14 residues. The table came from immunoSEQ multiplex PCR; TCRdb's copy has only in-frame clones and leaves some out. The sample has 14,000 to 15,000 clones, around 81% seen once. The genes are TRBV5-1 and TRBJ2-4; D not resolved. This TCR derives from a donor at least 40 years old with non-small cell lung cancer. Sequencing was performed on primary lung tumor tissue. The CDR3 here is CASSLEPAKNIQYF. As DNA, the CDR3 is TGCGCCAGCAGCTTGGAACCAGCCAAAAACATTCAGTACTTC.